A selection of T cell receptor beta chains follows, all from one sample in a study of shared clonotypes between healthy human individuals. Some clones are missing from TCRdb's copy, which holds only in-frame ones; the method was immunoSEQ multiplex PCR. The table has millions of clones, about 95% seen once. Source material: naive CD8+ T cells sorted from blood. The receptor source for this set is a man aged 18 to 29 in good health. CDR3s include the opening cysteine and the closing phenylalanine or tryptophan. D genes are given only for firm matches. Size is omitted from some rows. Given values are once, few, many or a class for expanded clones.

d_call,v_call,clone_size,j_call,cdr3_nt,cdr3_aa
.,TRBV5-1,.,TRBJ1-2,TGCGCCAGCAGCTTGGGCGGGAATAACTATGGCTACACCTTC,CASSLGGNNYGYTF
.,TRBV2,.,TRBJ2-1,TGTGCCAGCAAGGAAGGCGGGACGTCCTACAATGAGCAGTTCTTC,CASKEGGTSYNEQFF
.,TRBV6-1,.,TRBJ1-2,TGTGCCAGCAAAGCGCCTATATATGGCTACACCTTC,CASKAPIYGYTF
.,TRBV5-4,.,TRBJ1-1,TGTGCCAGCAGCCCAGAGAACAGGGCTGACACTGAAGCTTTCTTT,CASSPENRADTEAFF
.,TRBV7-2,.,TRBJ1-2,TGTGCCAGCAGCTTAGCTCTAGGGGAGGGCTACACCTTC,CASSLALGEGYTF
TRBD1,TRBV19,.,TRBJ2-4,TGTGCCAGTAGCCAACCCAACAGGGGGCTTGGCAAAAACATTCAGTACTTC,CASSQPNRGLGKNIQYF
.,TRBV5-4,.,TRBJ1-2,TGTGCCAGCAGCTTTAAGTTAGGGACCCACTCAGCTAACTATGGCTACACCTTC,CASSFKLGTHSANYGYTF
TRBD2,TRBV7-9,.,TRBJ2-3,TGTGCCAGCAGCCCTTCTAGCGGCGGCCCCACAGATACGCAGTATTTT,CASSPSSGGPTDTQYF
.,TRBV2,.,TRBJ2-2,TGTGCCAGCACCGGGACTTACTGGGACACCGGGGAGCTGTTTTTT,CASTGTYWDTGELFF
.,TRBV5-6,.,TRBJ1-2,TGTGCCAGCAGCTTGGGTACTTCTGGCTACACCTTC,CASSLGTSGYTF
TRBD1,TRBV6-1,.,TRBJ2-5,TGTGCCAGCAGTGACGGACAGGGAGGTTGGGAGACCCAGTACTTC,CASSDGQGGWETQYF
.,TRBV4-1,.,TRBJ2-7,TGCGCCAGCAGCCAAGAAGCCTACTACGAGCAGTACTTC,CASSQEAYYEQYF
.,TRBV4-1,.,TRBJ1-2,TGCGCCAGCAGCCACGTGCGGGGGGACTATGGCTACACCTTC,CASSHVRGDYGYTF
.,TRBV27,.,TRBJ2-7,TGTGCCAGCAGTTTCGTTTTAGGAGACATTCCCTACGAGCAGTACTTC,CASSFVLGDIPYEQYF
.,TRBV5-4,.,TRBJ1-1,TGTGCCAGCAGCTTCGATGCTGGTTACACTGAAGCTTTCTTT,CASSFDAGYTEAFF
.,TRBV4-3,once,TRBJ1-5,TGCGCCAGCAGCCAAGACCGGGACAGCAATCAGCCCCAGCATTTT,CASSQDRDSNQPQHF
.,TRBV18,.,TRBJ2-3,TGTGCCAGCTCACCATTCCAGAGTACAGATACGCAGTATTTT,CASSPFQSTDTQYF
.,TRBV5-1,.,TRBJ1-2,TGCGCCAGCAGCTTACTGGAGTACGACTATGGCTACACCTTC,CASSLLEYDYGYTF
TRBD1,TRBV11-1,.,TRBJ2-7,TGTGCCAGCAGCTTAGGCCCGGGACAGGCCTCCGAGCAGTACTTC,CASSLGPGQASEQYF
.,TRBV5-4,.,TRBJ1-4,TGTGCCAGCAGCTTGGACAGGGTTACTGAAAAACTGTTTTTT,CASSLDRVTEKLFF
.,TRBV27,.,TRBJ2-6,TGTGCCAGCAGTGATAGGGACTCTGGGGCCAACGTCCTGACTTTC,CASSDRDSGANVLTF
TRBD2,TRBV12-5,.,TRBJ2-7,TGTGCTAGTGGCCCCGGACTAGCGGGAACCTACGAGCAGTACTTC,CASGPGLAGTYEQYF
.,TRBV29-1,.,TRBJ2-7,TGCAGCGTTGTAGGCAGGCGAGGACACTCCTACGAGCAGTACTTC,CSVVGRRGHSYEQYF
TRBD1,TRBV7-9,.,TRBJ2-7,TGTGCCAGCAGCCCCTCGGGACAGGCAGCCTTTGGGCAGTACTTC,CASSPSGQAAFGQYF
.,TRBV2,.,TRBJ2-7,TGTGCCAGCACCCAATACCTCTTGGGGGCCGGCGACGAGCAGTACTTC,CASTQYLLGAGDEQYF
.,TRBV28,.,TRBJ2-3,TGTGCCAGCAGTTTAATCGGAGATAGCACAGATACGCAGTATTTT,CASSLIGDSTDTQYF
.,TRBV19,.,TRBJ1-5,TGTGCCAGTAGTATTATCAGGGAGGGCAATCAGCCCCAGCATTTT,CASSIIREGNQPQHF
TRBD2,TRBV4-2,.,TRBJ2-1,TGTGCCAGCAGCCAAGAGGGACTAGCGGGGGAGTTTTTAGAGCAGTTCTTC,CASSQEGLAGEFLEQFF
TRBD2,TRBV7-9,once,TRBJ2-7,TGTGCCAGCCGGGGGGGACTAGCTGCCGAGCAGTACTTC,CASRGGLAAEQYF
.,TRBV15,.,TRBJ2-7,TGTGCCACCAGCAGAGATAGGGACCCCGACCCTGGCAGTGCGTACGAGCAGTACTTC,CATSRDRDPDPGSAYEQYF
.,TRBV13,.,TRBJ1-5,TGTGCCAGCAGCCAGACAGGAAATCAGCCCCAGCATTTT,CASSQTGNQPQHF
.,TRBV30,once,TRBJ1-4,TGTGCCTGGGACCGGAGAGGGGCGGAGGAAAAACTGTTTTTT,CAWDRRGAEEKLFF
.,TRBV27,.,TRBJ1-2,TGTGCCAGCAGTTTAGTGGGCAGAACTAACTATGGCTACACCTTC,CASSLVGRTNYGYTF
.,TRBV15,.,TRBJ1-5,TGTGCCACCAGCTTCGGTGGGGAGTACCAGCCCCAGCATTTT,CATSFGGEYQPQHF
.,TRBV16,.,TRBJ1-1,TGTGCCAGCAGCCAGGGCACTGAAGCTTTCTTT,CASSQGTEAFF
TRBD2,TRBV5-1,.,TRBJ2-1,TGCGCCAGCAGCTTGAGTCTAGCGGGGGTTTACAATGAGCAGTTCTTC,CASSLSLAGVYNEQFF
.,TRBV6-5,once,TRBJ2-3,TGTGCCAGCAGCCTATCTAGCACAGATACGCAGTATTTT,CASSLSSTDTQYF
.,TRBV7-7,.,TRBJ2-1,TGTGCTAGCAGCTTATGGCTAGGGCACAATGAGCAGTTCTTC,CASSLWLGHNEQFF
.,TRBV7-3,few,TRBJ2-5,TGTGCCAGCAGCTTAACTCCCCAAGAGACCCAGTACTTC,CASSLTPQETQYF
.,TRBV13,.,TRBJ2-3,TGTGCCAGCAGCGCCTCGGTTCCAGATACGCAGTATTTT,CASSASVPDTQYF
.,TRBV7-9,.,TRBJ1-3,TGTGCCAGCTTAGGTTCGACAGCGGAGTCTGGAAACACCATATATTTT,CASLGSTAESGNTIYF